Below, one T cell receptor beta chain is given with its context. Antigen: not known. Only in-frame clones appear in the TCRdb table, and some are missing; sequencing was by immunoSEQ multiplex PCR. The repertoire has roughly 100,000 clones, 92% of them found once; the top ten carry approximately 1.3%. Germline V gives CDR1 SQVTM, CDR2 ANQGSEA. After removal of 3 bases from V and 5 bases from J, the junction contained 0 bases not matched to a gene. The CDR3 is 12 residues long. The data belong to a study of T cell responses to AZD1222 COVID-19 vaccine. Study-level results: Spike-wide vaccine-associated CD4 TCRs dominated at 160-218 and 743-854.

The rearrangement joins TRBV29-1 to TRBJ1-2; the match to TRBD1 covers 10 bases. This sample comprised peripheral blood, obtained on day 0 of AZD1222 vaccination. This receptor was obtained from an adult in good health. The CDR3 loop is CSVEDRGYGYTF. CDR3 coding DNA: TGCAGCGTTGAGGACAGGGGGTATGGCTACACCTTC.